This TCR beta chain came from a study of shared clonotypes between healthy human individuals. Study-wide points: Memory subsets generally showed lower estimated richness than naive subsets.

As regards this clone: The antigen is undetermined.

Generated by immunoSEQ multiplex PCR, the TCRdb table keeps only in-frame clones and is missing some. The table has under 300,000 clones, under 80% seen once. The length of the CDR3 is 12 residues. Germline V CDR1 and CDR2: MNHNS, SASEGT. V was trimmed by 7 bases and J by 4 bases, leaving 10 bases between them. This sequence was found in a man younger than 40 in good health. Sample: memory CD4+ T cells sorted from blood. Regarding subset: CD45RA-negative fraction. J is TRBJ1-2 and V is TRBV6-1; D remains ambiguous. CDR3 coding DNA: TGTGCCAGCATGGGCGTAAGCTATGGCTACACCTTC. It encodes CASMGVSYGYTF.